This section outlines one TCR beta chain sequence together with its context. What it recognizes is unknown. These data are taken from a study of T-cell memory formation after mild COVID-19. Study-wide context: There were largely donor-specific TCR clusters.

This CDR3 is built from 16 residues. V was shortened by 7 bases and J by 5 bases, with 21 bases between the two germline ends. TCRdb independently ran MiXCR on the 5' RACE reads; one entry per CDR3 protein. The table has 400,000 or so distinct CDR3 sequences, approximately 20% seen once; the top ten hold about 8.1%. Study-level results: Clones that contracted clustered mainly in CM and EM if CD4+ and in EMRA if CD8+. That cross-reactive memory joined was suggested by some responding clones appearing in pre-infection memory.

This sequence joins TRBV12-3 or TRBV12-4 and TRBJ1-3; possible D gene TRBD1, 6 bases. Sequencing was done on a sample of PBMCs or a T cell subset sorted from them (not recorded which). The receptor was isolated from an adult woman who had mild COVID-19 (a few samples of this study predate the infection). Cell type and time point are not known. The CDR3 nucleotides read TGTGCCAGCACCTTGGGTCGAGAACAGGGTAGAAACACCATATATTTT. This encodes CASTLGREQGRNTIYF.